This T cell receptor beta chain was sequenced for a study of blood T cell repertoires in COVID-19. Study summary: Both acute and convalescent COVID-19 samples were obtained from the United States, Italy and Spain. Sample material is recorded as cDNA or gDNA derived from T cells, B-cell-depleted T cells, or PBMCs.

The CDR3 is 15 residues long. Trimming shortened V by 2 bases and J by 2 bases, and 12 bases separated the two germline ends. Germline V gives CDR1 SGDLS, CDR2 YYNGEE. TCRdb's copy holds only in-frame clones and misses some; the assay was immunoSEQ multiplex PCR. The profile shows some 150,000 clones, 75% to 90% of them singletons. The V call is TRBV9, the J call TRBJ2-3, with D possibly being TRBD1 (6 bases). The sequence was obtained from a woman aged 40-49 years with acute or convalescent COVID-19. The sequenced sample consisted of peripheral blood. CDR3 coding DNA: TGTGCCAGCAGCGTGTGGGACATCTACACAGATACGCAGTATTTT. Residues: CASSVWDIYTDTQYF.